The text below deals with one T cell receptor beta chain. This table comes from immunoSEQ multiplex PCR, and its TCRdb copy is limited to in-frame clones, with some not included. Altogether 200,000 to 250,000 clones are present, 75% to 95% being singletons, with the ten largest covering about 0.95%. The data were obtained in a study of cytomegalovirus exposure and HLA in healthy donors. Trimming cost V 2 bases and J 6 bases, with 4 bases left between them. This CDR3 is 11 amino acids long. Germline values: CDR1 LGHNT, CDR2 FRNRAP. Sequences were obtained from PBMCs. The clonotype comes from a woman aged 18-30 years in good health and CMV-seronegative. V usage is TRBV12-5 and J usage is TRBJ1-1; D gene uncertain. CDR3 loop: CASGLSAEAFF. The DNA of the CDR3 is TGTGCTAGTGGTTTGTCGGCTGAAGCTTTCTTT.